This T cell receptor (beta chain) was captured by sequencing in a study of control samples from healthy donors and cancer patients. Repertoires were generated with immunoSEQ multiplex PCR, while TCRdb's copy carries only in-frame clones and drops some. The sample has tens of thousands of clones, 70% seen once; the top ten hold over 15%. The V and J ends lost 4 bases and 5 bases respectively, with 11 bases between them. The CDR3 runs 13 residues. Per germline, CDR1 SEHNR and CDR2 FQNEAQ (reference sequence). The sample was formalin-fixed, paraffin-embedded tissue. The chain couples TRBV7-9 to TRBJ1-1; perhaps TRBD1 as D (5 bases). The TCR comes from a male donor with melanoma. CDR3 in amino acids: CASSSQDRTEAFF. The CDR3 coding sequence is TGTGCCAGCAGCTCACAGGATCGGACTGAAGCTTTCTTT.